The clone carrying this T cell receptor (beta chain) has at least ten counts. These data originate in a study of blood T cells in healthy people across ages. Primers used in a second PCR of about 6 to 11 cycles were a sample-barcoded 5' primer and a J-beta primer mix. A 12-random-nucleotide template-switch adaptor tagged each cDNA molecule. TCRdb reanalysed the 5' RACE reads using MiXCR and keeps one entry per CDR3 protein. The sample includes about 650,000 distinct CDR3 sequences, 32% of them seen just once. V dropped 2 bases and J dropped 2; count of bases not matched to a gene: 17. The germline V gene has CDR1 LGHNA and CDR2 YSLEER. The CDR3 length is 19 residues.

The V and J genes are TRBV4-3 and TRBJ2-7, with 8 bases aligning to TRBD1. Material: blood. The source is a woman older than 75 in good health. CDR3 nucleotides: TGCGCCAGCAGCCAATCTTTATCGGGGCCAGGGGGCACCGCCTACGAGCAGTACTTC. Amino acids: CASSQSLSGPGGTAYEQYF.